This T cell receptor beta chain was sequenced in a study of T cell responses to AZD1222 COVID-19 vaccine. Overall study findings and caveats: Seropositive status at baseline applied to only five or six AZD1222 recipients. Repertoires were obtained solely post-peak T cell response. Clonal diversity may have been underestimated in mostly white British donors. Reportedly, close to half of spike-specific TCRs are directed against unmutated variant regions.

Sequencing used immunoSEQ multiplex PCR; TCRdb keeps in-frame clones, though not all of them. Found here are 150,000 to 200,000 clones, 90% of them singletons; the top ten hold about 6%. In the case of this clone: The antigen remains undetermined.

Germline V lookup: CDR1 LGHNA, CDR2 YSLEER. V dropped 0 bases and J dropped 4 bases, with 6 bases sitting between them. This CDR3 comprises 13 residues. Here the sequenced sample was peripheral blood, taken 28 days after the second AZD1222 dose. The V and J genes are TRBV4-3 and TRBJ1-1, with no clear D. The receptor was isolated from an adult who received the AZD1222 COVID-19 vaccine. CDR3 nucleotide sequence: TGCGCCAGCAGCCAAGAAACTCGCACTGAAGCTTTCTTT. Translating it yields CASSQETRTEAFF.